This T cell receptor beta chain stems from a study of cytomegalovirus exposure and HLA in healthy donors. Vbeta (60) and Jbeta (13) primers were used in the PCR. The protocol was immunoSEQ multiplex PCR, while the TCRdb copy is restricted to in-frame clones and leaves out a portion. Among fewer than 250,000 clones listed, more than 60% were seen once. The sequenced material came from PBMCs. The sequence was collected from a man between 35 and 55 years old in good health and CMV-seronegative.

CDR3 loop: CASSLQGRQETQYF. The CDR3 DNA is TGCGCCAGCAGCTTACAGGGGAGGCAAGAGACCCAGTACTTC. The rearrangement uses TRBV5-1 and TRBJ2-5, with D tentatively TRBD1 (7 bases). The V gene lost 2 bases and the J gene lost 2 bases, with 10 bases spanning the gap. Germline V lookup: CDR1 SGHRS, CDR2 YFSETQ. The CDR3 contains 14 residues.